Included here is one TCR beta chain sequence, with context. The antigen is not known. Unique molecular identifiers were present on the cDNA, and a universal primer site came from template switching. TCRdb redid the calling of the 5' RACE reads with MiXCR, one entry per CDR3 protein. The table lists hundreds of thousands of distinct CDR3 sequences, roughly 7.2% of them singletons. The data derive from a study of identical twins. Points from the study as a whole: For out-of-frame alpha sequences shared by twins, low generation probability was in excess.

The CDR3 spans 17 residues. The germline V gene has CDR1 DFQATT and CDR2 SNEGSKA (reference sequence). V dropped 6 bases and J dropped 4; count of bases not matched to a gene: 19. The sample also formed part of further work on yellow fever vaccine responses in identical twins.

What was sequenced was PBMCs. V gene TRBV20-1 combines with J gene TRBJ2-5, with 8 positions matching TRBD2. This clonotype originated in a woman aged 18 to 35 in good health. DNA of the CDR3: TGCAGTGCAGGCCGTAGCGGGAACTCAATAGTAGGAGAGACCCAGTACTTC. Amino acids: CSAGRSGNSIVGETQYF.